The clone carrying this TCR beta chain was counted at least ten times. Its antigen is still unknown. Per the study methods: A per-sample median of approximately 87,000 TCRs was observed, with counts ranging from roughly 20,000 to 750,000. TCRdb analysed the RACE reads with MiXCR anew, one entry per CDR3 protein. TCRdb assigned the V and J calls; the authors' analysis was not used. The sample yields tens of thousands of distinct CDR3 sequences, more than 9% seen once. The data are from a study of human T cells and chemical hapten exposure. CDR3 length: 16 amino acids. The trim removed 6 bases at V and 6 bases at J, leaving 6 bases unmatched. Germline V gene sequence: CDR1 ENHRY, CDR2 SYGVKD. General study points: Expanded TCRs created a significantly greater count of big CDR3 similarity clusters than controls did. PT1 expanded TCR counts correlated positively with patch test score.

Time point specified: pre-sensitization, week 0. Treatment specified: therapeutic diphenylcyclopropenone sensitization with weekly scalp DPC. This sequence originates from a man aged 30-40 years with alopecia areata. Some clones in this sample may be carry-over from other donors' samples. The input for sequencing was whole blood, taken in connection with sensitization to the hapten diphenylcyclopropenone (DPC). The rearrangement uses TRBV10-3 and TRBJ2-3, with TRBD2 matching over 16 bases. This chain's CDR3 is CAIRQGLAGGEDTQYF. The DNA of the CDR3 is TGTGCCATCAGACAGGGACTAGCGGGGGGGGAGGATACGCAGTATTTT.